These 10 T cell receptor beta chains were sequenced from one sample in a study of shared clonotypes between healthy human individuals (dated by TCRdb to 2020 to 2021). Library construction relied on the immunoSEQ multiplex PCR assay. This is the immuneACCESS table as TCRdb keeps it, with only in-frame sequences that have V and J called. A part of the clones is gone; compared with another copy, unresolved V genes explain less than half, and the rest is unexplained. In all, the sample holds hundreds of thousands of clones, and more than 75% of those were seen once. The ten largest clones capture 13% of the sample. The specimen sequenced was PBMCs. These TCRs come from a woman aged 40-49 years in good health. Some clones in this sample may be carry-over from other donors' samples.

In this sample, this clone turned up a few times. The chain links TRBV19 to TRBJ2-1, with 7 bases lining up with TRBD2. V shed 7 bases, J shed 8 bases, and the junction held 14 bases outside the gene matches. Germline V gives CDR1 LNHDA, CDR2 SQIVND (reference sequence). This CDR3 is built from 15 residues. The chain's CDR3 is CASTPLGLVVDEQFF. The CDR3 DNA reads TGTGCCAGTACCCCTCTTGGACTAGTTGTGGATGAGCAGTTCTTC.

This clone was picked up one time. The rearrangement joins TRBV28 to TRBJ1-2, with D perhaps TRBD1 (6 bases). V dropped 3 bases and J dropped 6 bases, with 11 bases sitting between them. The germline gives CDR1 MDHEN, CDR2 SYDVKM. The CDR3 extends over 13 amino acids. The CDR3 spells CASSFSGAHGYTF. In DNA form, the CDR3 reads TGTGCCAGCAGTTTTTCGGGGGCACATGGCTACACCTTC.

The V and J genes are TRBV7-3 and TRBJ2-1; D is unclear. V gave up 4 bases and J gave up 5 bases, with 15 bases separating them. Germline V gene lookup returns CDR1 SGHTA and CDR2 FQGTGA. There are 15 residues in the CDR3. This chain's CDR3 is CASSSLGLGNNEQFF. Here the CDR3 DNA reads TGTGCCAGCAGCTCTCTGGGTCTGGGTAACAATGAGCAGTTCTTC.

The J gene is TRBJ1-1, the V gene TRBV30, with D unresolved. Trimming took 3 bases from V and 4 from J, leaving 15 bases between them. CDR1 is GTSNPN and CDR2 is SVGIG in the germline V gene (reference sequence). The CDR3 sequence is 14 residues long. CDR3 amino acids: CAWREVGASTEAFF. The CDR3 nucleotides are TGTGCCTGGAGGGAGGTGGGAGCAAGCACTGAAGCTTTCTTT.

The chain carries TRBV10-3 and TRBJ2-7; 10 bases agree with TRBD1. V shed 5 bases and J 7 bases; nucleotides not matched to a gene: 8. The CDR3 consists of 14 residues. Germline assignment: CDR1 ENHRY and CDR2 SYGVKD. CDR3 sequence: CAISFIGTGDEQYF. The CDR3 DNA is TGTGCCATCAGTTTCATAGGGACAGGGGATGAGCAGTACTTC.

This rearrangement joins TRBV18 to TRBJ1-2; a possible D gene is TRBD1 (5 bases). The CDR3 is 16 residues long. V lost 0 bases, J lost 5 bases, and 16 bases lay in between. Germline V gene lookup returns CDR1 KGHSH and CDR2 LQKENI. The DNA for the CDR3 is TGTGCCAGCTCACCACCGGGTAGGGACGTGGGTTATGGCTACACCTTC. Protein: CASSPPGRDVGYGYTF.

The rearrangement links TRBV7-9 to TRBJ2-1; 9 bases map to TRBD1. J lost 8 bases, V lost 5 bases, and 7 bases had no gene match. This CDR3 region has 14 residues. CDR1 is SEHNR and CDR2 is FQNEAQ in the germline V gene (reference sequence). This chain's CDR3 is CASSIGQGRHEQFF. Written as DNA, the CDR3 is TGTGCCAGCAGCATCGGACAGGGGAGGCATGAGCAGTTCTTC.

The CDR3 DNA reads as TGTGCCAGCAGCCTCGTTCAGGGGGGTACAGATACGCAGTATTTT. Protein sequence: CASSLVQGGTDTQYF. The V call is TRBV28, the J call TRBJ2-3; perhaps TRBD1 as D (7 bases). CDR3 length: 15 amino acids. Trimming pared 6 bases from V and 3 bases from J, leaving 16 bases between. Germline V CDR1 and CDR2: MDHEN, SYDVKM.

The rearrangement uses TRBV5-6 and TRBJ2-5; maybe TRBD2 (6 bases). Per the germline V gene, CDR1 is SGHDT and CDR2 is YYEEEE. CDR3 length equals 18 residues. Trimming pared 1 base from V and 3 bases from J, leaving 22 bases between. The CDR3 DNA is TGTGCCAGCAGCTTGCCGTATAGATCCGGAGGGAAAAAAGAGACCCAGTACTTC. Amino acids: CASSLPYRSGGKKETQYF.

The CDR3 DNA sequence: TGTGCCAGCAGTTTATCTCCGAGACGTAATGAGCAGTTCTTC. It specifies CASSLSPRRNEQFF. The chain combines TRBV27 with TRBJ2-1; D not resolved. Trimming shortened V by 0 bases and J by 7 bases, and 10 bases separated the two germline ends. CDR3 length: 14 amino acids. Germline CDR1 is MNHEY and CDR2 is SMNVEV (reference sequence).